Sequencing of this T cell receptor (beta chain) was carried out in a study of CD8 T cells in ankylosing spondylitis. General observations from the study: Characteristic, it appeared, of ankylosing spondylitis blood was a TCR beta motif of eight highly homologous variants. Disease-linked clones displayed a CD8+ phenotype and appeared relatively rarely in peripheral blood.

Germline CDR1 reads LGHDT; CDR2 reads YNNKEL (reference sequence). This CDR3 has 15 amino acids. The V gene lost 1 base and the J gene lost 9 bases, with 16 bases spanning the gap. From the 5' RACE reads, TCRdb called clonotypes with MiXCR, one entry per CDR3 protein. This sample has 470,000 or so distinct CDR3 sequences, with more than 25% found just once. This clonotype showed up just a few times. Its antigen remains unknown. Sample: blood, either unsorted or a sorted T cell fraction (not recorded which). This clonotype was obtained from a male donor with ankylosing spondylitis. The chain joins TRBV3-1 to TRBJ2-1, with TRBD2 as a possible D gene (6 bases). CDR3: CASSQVGVAEFEQFF. The CDR3 coding sequence is TGTGCCAGCAGCCAAGTGGGGGTAGCGGAATTTGAGCAGTTCTTC.